A selection of T cell receptor beta chains follows, all from one sample in a study of T cell responses to AZD1222 COVID-19 vaccine. The repertoire was sequenced with immunoSEQ multiplex PCR; TCRdb's copy has only in-frame clones and lacks some. The repertoire holds about 97,000 clones, with about 88% as singletons. Sequencing used peripheral blood, obtained on day 0 of AZD1222 vaccination. These receptors originate from an adult in good health. Each CDR3 is given with its conserved first and last residue. A D gene is named only where the DNA matches it firmly. Only part of the rows carry a size: once, few, many, or a class if the clone is expanded.

j_gene	v_gene	d_gene	abundance	CDR3aa	CDR3nt
TRBJ2-3	TRBV6-2/TRBV6-3	TRBD2	NA	CASSFWAGGHGDTQYF	TGTGCCAGCAGTTTTTGGGCGGGGGGGCATGGAGATACGCAGTATTTT
TRBJ1-6	TRBV10-3	NA	NA	CAIAGTLNSPLHF	TGTGCCATAGCGGGTACTCTAAATTCACCCCTCCACTTT
TRBJ1-4	TRBV5-1	NA	NA	CASSLGTYNEKLFF	TGCGCCAGCAGCTTAGGGACTTATAATGAAAAACTGTTTTTT
TRBJ1-2	TRBV7-9	TRBD1	NA	CATTTDRGRGYTF	TGTGCCACCACCACTGACAGGGGGAGAGGCTACACCTTC
TRBJ2-2	TRBV9	TRBD1	NA	CASRRQGSTGELFF	TGTGCCAGCAGGAGACAGGGTAGCACCGGGGAGCTGTTTTTT
TRBJ2-2	TRBV5-1	NA	NA	CASSSRLNTNTGELFF	TGCGCCAGCAGCTCTCGACTGAATACCAACACCGGGGAGCTGTTTTTT
TRBJ2-5	TRBV6-4	NA	NA	CASSWDSQETQYF	TGTGCCAGCAGTTGGGACTCCCAAGAGACCCAGTACTTC
TRBJ1-2	TRBV28	TRBD1	NA	CASSLLGGAFGYTF	TGTGCCAGCAGTCTGCTAGGGGGCGCGTTTGGCTACACCTTC
TRBJ1-5	TRBV9	TRBD1	NA	CASSGGGQGAAWGNQPQHF	TGTGCCAGCAGCGGGGGGGGACAGGGGGCGGCATGGGGCAATCAGCCCCAGCATTTT
TRBJ1-1	TRBV3-1/TRBV3-2	NA	NA	CASGLMNTEAFF	TGTGCCTCGGGTCTCATGAACACTGAAGCTTTCTTT
TRBJ1-1	TRBV2	NA	NA	CASSGFEGAEAFF	TGTGCCAGCAGTGGGTTTGAGGGGGCTGAAGCTTTCTTT
TRBJ1-2	TRBV19	TRBD1	NA	CASRDSARYGYTF	TGTGCCAGCAGGGACAGCGCCAGATATGGCTACACCTTC
TRBJ1-4	TRBV9	TRBD1	NA	CASSVRDRDEKLFF	TGTGCCAGCAGCGTCCGGGACAGGGATGAAAAACTGTTTTTT
TRBJ2-3	TRBV11-2	NA	NA	CASSPGFVGTDTQYF	TGTGCCAGCAGCCCCGGTTTTGTGGGCACAGATACGCAGTATTTT
TRBJ1-2	TRBV7-2	TRBD1	NA	CASSASQGAPYGYTF	TGTGCCAGCAGCGCATCACAGGGGGCCCCCTATGGCTACACCTTC
TRBJ2-7	TRBV7-9	TRBD2	NA	CASSSTGGPQEEQYF	TGTGCCAGCAGCTCTACGGGGGGGCCTCAGGAGGAGCAGTACTTC
TRBJ2-3	TRBV6-5	TRBD2	NA	CASNWLAGVSDTQYF	TGTGCCAGCAATTGGCTAGCGGGGGTGTCAGATACGCAGTATTTT
TRBJ2-7	TRBV2	NA	NA	CASSARGYEQYF	TGTGCCAGCAGTGCCAGGGGTTACGAGCAGTACTTC
TRBJ2-2	TRBV7-9	TRBD2	NA	CASSLANAGVGELFF	TGTGCCAGCAGCTTAGCGAACGCGGGGGTCGGGGAGCTGTTTTTT
TRBJ1-1	TRBV12-3/TRBV12-4	NA	NA	CASSRTGSDEAFF	TGTGCCAGCAGTCGGACCGGGAGCGATGAAGCTTTCTTT
TRBJ2-7	TRBV18	TRBD2	NA	CASHRSLADNEQYF	TGTGCCAGCCATAGGTCCCTAGCGGACAACGAGCAGTACTTC
TRBJ1-1	TRBV5-1	NA	NA	CASALGGGTEAFF	TGCGCCAGCGCCCTCGGGGGGGGCACTGAAGCTTTCTTT
TRBJ1-1	TRBV10-2	NA	NA	CASSENGAFEAFF	TGCGCCAGCAGTGAGAACGGGGCGTTTGAAGCTTTCTTT
TRBJ1-4	TRBV27	NA	NA	CASRPTGPSNEKLFF	TGTGCCAGCAGGCCTACCGGGCCATCTAATGAAAAACTGTTTTTT
TRBJ2-5	TRBV3-1/TRBV3-2	NA	NA	CASSQVASHGETQYF	TGTGCCAGCAGCCAAGTAGCCAGTCATGGGGAGACCCAGTACTTC
TRBJ1-2	TRBV7-2	TRBD1	NA	CASSLAGGANYGYTF	TGTGCCAGCAGCTTGGCAGGGGGAGCTAACTATGGCTACACCTTC
TRBJ1-2	TRBV12-3/TRBV12-4	NA	NA	CASSLGRPRGYTF	TGTGCCAGCAGTTTAGGCCGGCCTAGGGGCTACACCTTC
TRBJ2-2	TRBV19	NA	NA	CASSMGAGTGELFF	TGTGCCAGTAGTATGGGGGCAGGAACCGGGGAGCTGTTTTTT
TRBJ1-6	TRBV9	TRBD1	NA	CASSEGTGDNSPLHF	TGTGCCAGCAGCGAGGGGACAGGGGACAATTCACCCCTCCACTTT
TRBJ2-3	TRBV29-1	TRBD1	NA	CSVGRAGGEDTQYF	TGCAGCGTTGGTCGGGCAGGGGGAGAGGATACGCAGTATTTT
TRBJ2-4	TRBV7-2	NA	NA	CASTSHPGSGAKNIQYF	TGTGCCAGCACCTCACACCCGGGAAGCGGGGCCAAAAACATTCAGTACTTC
TRBJ2-7	TRBV11-3	TRBD1	NA	CASSSPRTGGSYEQYF	TGTGCCAGCAGCTCCCCCCGGACAGGTGGTTCCTACGAGCAGTACTTC
TRBJ1-1	TRBV6-5	NA	NA	CASMGGSGAFF	TGTGCCAGCATGGGGGGTTCGGGAGCTTTCTTT
TRBJ1-3	TRBV6-5	NA	NA	CASRPRPGLPTIYF	TGTGCCAGCAGACCCAGACCCGGTCTCCCCACCATATATTTT
TRBJ2-7	TRBV28	TRBD1	NA	CASSGTGSSYEQYF	TGTGCCAGCAGTGGGACAGGGAGCTCCTACGAGCAGTACTTC
TRBJ2-3	TRBV5-1	NA	NA	CASSLGRAGALGF	TGCGCCAGCAGCTTGGGTCGGGCAGGGGCCTTGGGTTTT
TRBJ1-3	TRBV3-1/TRBV3-2	NA	NA	CASSPGRGNTIYF	TGTGCCAGCAGCCCGGGACGGGGAAACACCATATATTTT
TRBJ1-2	TRBV6-6	NA	NA	CASRTLDGDKYGYTF	TGTGCCAGCAGGACCTTGGACGGCGATAAATATGGCTACACCTTC
TRBJ1-5	TRBV27	TRBD1	NA	CASRAGQGAYQPQHF	TGTGCCAGCAGGGCGGGACAGGGGGCTTATCAGCCCCAGCATTTT
TRBJ1-3	TRBV2	NA	NA	CASSERRPSSGNTIYF	TGTGCCAGCAGTGAGAGAAGACCGTCCTCTGGAAACACCATATATTTT
TRBJ2-3	TRBV30	NA	once	CAWSVTGTDTQYF	TGTGCCTGGAGTGTTACGGGCACAGATACGCAGTATTTT
TRBJ2-7	TRBV11-2	NA	NA	CASSLFTGSFGEQYF	TGTGCCAGCAGCTTATTCACAGGGTCATTTGGCGAGCAGTACTTC
TRBJ2-2	TRBV4-3	NA	NA	CASSQDRFPGELFF	TGCGCCAGCAGCCAAGACCGGTTTCCCGGGGAGCTGTTTTTT
TRBJ1-1	TRBV13	NA	NA	CASSHGTVNTEAFF	TGTGCCAGCAGCCACGGGACGGTGAACACTGAAGCTTTCTTT
TRBJ1-6	TRBV4-2	NA	few	CASSQDNDAGYSSYNSPLHF	TGTGCCAGCAGCCAAGATAATGACGCAGGCTATAGCTCCTATAATTCACCCCTCCACTTT
TRBJ1-1	TRBV28	NA	few	CASSAPQGLEGTEAFF	TGTGCCAGCAGCGCACCTCAAGGACTAGAGGGCACTGAAGCTTTCTTT
TRBJ2-3	TRBV7-8	TRBD2	NA	CASSLEGLAGLDTQYF	TGTGCCAGCAGCTTAGAAGGGCTAGCGGGGCTAGATACGCAGTATTTT
TRBJ2-2	TRBV6-2/TRBV6-3	TRBD2	few	CASSYVSGGGNTGELFF	TGTGCCAGCAGTTACGTTAGTGGCGGGGGGAACACCGGGGAGCTGTTTTTT
TRBJ1-1	TRBV4-2	NA	NA	CASSPLPGEAFF	TGTGCCAGCAGCCCTCTCCCGGGGGAAGCTTTCTTT
TRBJ1-3	TRBV2	NA	NA	CASTWISGNTIYF	TGTGCCAGTACCTGGATCTCTGGAAACACCATATATTTT
TRBJ1-1	TRBV9	TRBD1	NA	CASSSDRVEAFF	TGTGCCAGCAGCTCCGACAGGGTAGAAGCTTTCTTT
TRBJ1-1	TRBV20-1	NA	NA	CSARGYKPFF	TGCAGTGCTAGGGGCTACAAACCTTTCTTT
TRBJ1-3	TRBV10-2	TRBD1	once	CASSRGLDGNTIYF	TGCGCCAGCTCGAGGGGGCTAGATGGAAACACCATATATTTT
TRBJ2-7	TRBV11-3	NA	NA	CASSQRAGQDEQYF	TGTGCCAGCAGCCAACGGGCAGGGCAGGACGAGCAGTACTTC
TRBJ1-2	TRBV30	NA	once	CAWTGPGDYGYTF	TGTGCCTGGACAGGACCAGGAGACTATGGCTACACCTTC
TRBJ2-5	TRBV11-3	NA	NA	CASGRDVGAQYF	TGTGCCAGCGGCCGGGACGTCGGGGCCCAGTACTTC
TRBJ2-3	TRBV29-1	NA	NA	CSVGTTDTQYF	TGCAGCGTTGGTACCACAGATACGCAGTATTTT
TRBJ2-5	TRBV2	TRBD1	NA	CASSEGTGVETQYF	TGTGCCAGCAGTGAAGGCACAGGGGTGGAGACCCAGTACTTC